This T cell receptor (beta chain) came from a study of cytomegalovirus exposure and HLA in healthy donors. 60 Vbeta and 13 Jbeta primers were used in PCR. Some clones are missing from TCRdb's copy, which holds only in-frame ones; the method was immunoSEQ multiplex PCR. The repertoire consists of over 100,000 clones, with around 60% occurring once and the leading ten covering 9% to 10%. Regarding the study as a whole: Researchers had no immune exposure information except CMV serostatus available. Sequence variants that were highly shared formed a cluster that was likely a sequencing artifact.

Details on this clone: Antigen unknown.

Unmatched junction bases numbered 6, after V lost 3 bases and J lost 7 bases. Germline CDR1 MDHEN, CDR2 SYDVKM. The CDR3 extends over 15 amino acids. The genes are TRBV28 and TRBJ2-1, with TRBD2 matching 10 bases. This receptor was taken from a man aged 40-55 years in good health and CMV-seropositive. The sequenced sample consisted of PBMCs. The CDR3 nucleotides are TGTGCCAGCAGTTTTATTAGCGGGAGGAGAAATGAGCAGTTCTTC. Protein: CASSFISGRRNEQFF.